Described below is a single T cell receptor beta chain sequence and its context. Its antigen is currently not known. There are no base qualities to consult, and no much larger clone falls within one base. The record originates from a study of cytomegalovirus exposure and HLA in healthy donors (dated by TCRdb to about 2017). Context from the whole study: According to a later analysis, one platform produced both the roughly 130 validation repertoires and the 670 or so repertoires of the first cohort. The aim of the study was to test whether cataloging public T cell receptors could identify signatures of past pathogen exposure. In addition to the first cohort of approximately 650 subjects, a separate validation cohort of some 120 different subjects was used. The study combined high-throughput TCR immunosequencing, statistical association of individual TCRs with disease status, and machine learning to predict cytomegalovirus infection status. Broader findings and caveats from the paper: Subsequent analysis determined that TCRs grouped into clusters in the first cohort also showed a tendency toward co-occurrence across the roughly 110 validation repertoires, and about 94% of cluster scores exceeded 0. In vitro tests confirmed that a few of the cytomegalovirus-associated TCR beta chains recognize cytomegalovirus antigens. The study gave a list of over 150 TCR beta chains associated with cytomegalovirus. The validation cohort had no HLA typing available for a later analysis, so co-occurrence within that cohort was assessed over all 130 or so repertoires. The authors suggested that the approach could potentially be extended to other disease states and immunological phenotypes. Cytomegalovirus status was reported to be diagnosed by the classifier with high specificity and sensitivity in both the original and validation cohorts. While some public TCRs were present in many individuals, most TCR sequences turned up only very rarely across donors.

CDR1 and CDR2 were assigned from the germline V gene as MGHRA and YSYEKL. At the junction V is shortened by 0 bases and J by 4 bases, with 12 bases in between. The CDR3 has 15 amino acids, counting the end cysteine and phenylalanine. The only DNA kept is the CDR3, 45 bases in frame from the first base. The donors belonged to the validation cohort of under 150 subjects, which was separate from the approximately 660-subject first cohort. Library preparation was by the immunoSEQ multiplex PCR assay. The source study handled its data this way. A statistical classification framework was built to diagnose cytomegalovirus status from the catalog of TCR beta chain sequences. TCRdb obtained this table from immuneACCESS and retained in-frame rearrangements with V and J assigned. These tables miss some clones; where compared with another copy, unresolved V genes account for less than half of the shortfall, and the remainder is unexplained. From that table come the V and J calls and clone size; the DNA was used to work out D and trimming. Here the sample has over 200,000 clones; roughly 87% occur a single time. The ten largest clones add up to 3% to 3.5% of the sample.

This TCR was sampled from a young woman in good health and CMV-seronegative. Sequenced sample: PBMCs. The receptor chain draws on TRBV4-1 and TRBJ2-5; the D segment cannot be called with confidence. The sequenced DNA is TGCGCCAGCAGCCAAGAAACAGATAGAAGAGAGACCCAGTACTTC. It codes for CASSQETDRRETQYF.